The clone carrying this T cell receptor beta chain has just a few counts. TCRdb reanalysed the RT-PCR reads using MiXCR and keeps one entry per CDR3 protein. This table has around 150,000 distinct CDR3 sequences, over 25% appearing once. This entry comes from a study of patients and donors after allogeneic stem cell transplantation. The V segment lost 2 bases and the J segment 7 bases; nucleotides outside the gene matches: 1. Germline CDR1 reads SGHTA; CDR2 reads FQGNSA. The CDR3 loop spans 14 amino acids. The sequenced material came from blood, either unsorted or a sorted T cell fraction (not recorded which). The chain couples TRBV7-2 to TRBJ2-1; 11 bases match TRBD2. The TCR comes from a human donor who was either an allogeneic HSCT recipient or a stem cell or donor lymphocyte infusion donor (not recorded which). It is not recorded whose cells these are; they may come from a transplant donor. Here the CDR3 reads CASSLLAGGNEQFF. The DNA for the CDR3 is TGTGCCAGCAGCTTACTAGCGGGAGGAAATGAGCAGTTCTTC.